This entry is about one T cell receptor (beta chain). Its target is unknown. This specimen comes from a study of CD4 T cells in relation to SARS-CoV-2 and coronaviruses. As for the study in general: PBMCs were cultured with antigen for about eleven days before TCR beta sequencing. Convalescent patients were 7 or 8 males and 4 females; two were Hispanic. Crossreactive spike epitopes shared across donors were mapped to their HLA restriction.

Naive and memory CD4+ T cells were cultured with CEF, then survey-sequenced. TCRdb's table, derived via immunoSEQ multiplex PCR, lists solely in-frame clones and lacks some. The sample comprises about 36,000 clones, 77% of which are singletons, and over 20% rests with the top ten. V gave up 3 bases and J gave up 10 bases, with 11 bases separating them. Germline V gene sequence: CDR1 SGHDT, CDR2 YYEEEE. CDR3 length equals 12 residues. This chain joins TRBV5-6 and TRBJ2-1; TRBD2 might be the D (5 bases). The receptor's source is an adult with COVID-19. The specimen was memory CD4+ T cells from PBMCs, cultured in vitro. This CDR3 reads CASSSSGLEQFF. The CDR3 DNA follows: TGTGCCAGCAGCTCGAGCGGCCTGGAGCAGTTCTTC.